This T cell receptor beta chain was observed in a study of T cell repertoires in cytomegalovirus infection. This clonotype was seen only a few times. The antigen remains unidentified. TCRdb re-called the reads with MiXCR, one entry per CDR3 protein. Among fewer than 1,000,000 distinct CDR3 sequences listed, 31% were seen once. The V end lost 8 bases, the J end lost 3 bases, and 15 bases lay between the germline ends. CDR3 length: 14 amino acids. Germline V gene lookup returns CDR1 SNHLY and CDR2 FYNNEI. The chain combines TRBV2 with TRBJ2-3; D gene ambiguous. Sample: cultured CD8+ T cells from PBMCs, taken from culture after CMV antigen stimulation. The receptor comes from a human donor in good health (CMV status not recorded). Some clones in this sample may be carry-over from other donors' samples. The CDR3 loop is CASEGRSQTDTQYF. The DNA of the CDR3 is TGTGCCAGCGAAGGCCGATCCCAAACAGATACGCAGTATTTT.